The 25 T cell receptor beta chains reported below all come from one sample, sequenced in a study of T cell responses to AZD1222 COVID-19 vaccine. The protocol was immunoSEQ multiplex PCR, while the TCRdb copy is restricted to in-frame clones and leaves out a portion. The repertoire holds about 120,000 clones, with 94% as singletons. The sample here was peripheral blood, taken 28 days after the second AZD1222 dose. These TCRs come from an adult who received the AZD1222 COVID-19 vaccine.

The chain joins TRBV5-1 to TRBJ1-6; TRBD1 matches at 7 bases. The CDR3 runs 15 residues. Germline V gene sequence: CDR1 SGHRS, CDR2 YFSETQ. The V segment lost 4 bases and the J segment 6 bases; nucleotides outside the gene matches: 7. CDR3 protein: CASSPGTAFNSPLHF. The DNA of the CDR3 is TGCGCCAGCAGCCCAGGGACAGCCTTTAATTCACCCCTCCACTTT.

The chain couples TRBV5-1 to TRBJ1-6, with D possibly being TRBD1 (5 bases). Germline lookup yields CDR1 SGHRS and CDR2 YFSETQ. The germline V and J ends were trimmed by 2 bases and 9 bases, with 15 bases remaining between them. The CDR3 consists of 15 residues. CDR3 in amino acids: CASSFGSGGGSPLHF. The CDR3 nucleotides are TGCGCCAGCAGCTTCGGTTCCGGTGGGGGTTCACCCCTCCACTTT.

V and J are TRBV5-1 and TRBJ1-2; a possible D gene is TRBD1 (5 bases). Trimming cost V 0 bases and J 6 bases, with 18 bases left between them. The CDR3 runs 16 residues. Germline CDR1 SGHRS, CDR2 YFSETQ. CDR3 amino acids: CASSLASQAAGHGYTF. The CDR3 nucleotides are TGCGCCAGCAGCTTGGCCAGCCAGGCCGCGGGGCATGGCTACACCTTC.

This chain connects TRBV27 to TRBJ2-7; D remains ambiguous. The CDR3 sequence is 14 residues long. With 6 bases removed from V and 1 base from J, the gap between germline ends came to 13 bases. CDR1 and CDR2 from the germline V gene are MNHEY and SMNVEV (reference sequence). CDR3: CASSLTGDSYEQYF. In nucleotides, the CDR3 is TGTGCCAGCAGCTTGACTGGGGATTCCTACGAGCAGTACTTC.

V gene TRBV6-1 combines with J gene TRBJ1-5, with D perhaps TRBD1 (5 bases). The V end was cut by 2 bases, the J end by 7 bases, with 12 bases between. This CDR3 spans 14 amino acids. In germline, CDR1 is MNHNS, CDR2 SASEGT. CDR3 residues: CASSEIVGDQPQHF. CDR3 coding DNA: TGTGCCAGCAGTGAAATTGTAGGGGACCAGCCCCAGCATTTT.

V and J are TRBV11-2 and TRBJ2-1, with 15 bases aligning to TRBD2. The germline gives CDR1 SGHAT, CDR2 FQNNGV. The CDR3 length is 16 residues. The ends lost 4 bases at V and 8 bases at J; junction bases unmatched: 6. In nucleotides, the CDR3 is TGTGCCAGCAGCTACCGGACTAGCGGGAGGGGCGATGAGCAGTTCTTC. Protein: CASSYRTSGRGDEQFF.

The J gene is TRBJ1-2, the V gene TRBV6-5; 10 nucleotides align to TRBD1. CDR3 size: 15 residues. The V and J ends lost 6 bases and 4 bases, in that order; junction bases with no gene match: 8. Germline V gene lookup returns CDR1 MNHEY and CDR2 SVGAGI. The CDR3 DNA follows: TGTGCCAGCAGACCGGGACAGGGGACTGTCTATGGCTACACCTTC. Its protein is CASRPGQGTVYGYTF.

This clone was observed a handful of times. V gene TRBV18 combines with J gene TRBJ2-7; D is perhaps TRBD1 (6 bases). Germline lookup yields CDR1 KGHSH and CDR2 LQKENI. Trimming took off 2 bases at V and 6 bases at J, with 20 bases between the two ends. The CDR3 is 16 amino acids. CDR3 sequence (DNA): TGTGCCAGCTCACCAGGACAGCCCTCCGGGTTGTTCGAGCAGTACTTC. Translated, it gives CASSPGQPSGLFEQYF.

This clone was seen a few times. The rearrangement links TRBV7-2 to TRBJ1-4, with D unclear. Germline V CDR1 and CDR2: SGHTA, FQGNSA. There are 14 residues in the CDR3. Trimming removed 3 bases at V and 0 bases at J, with 5 bases between. The CDR3 reads CASSLTATNEKLFF. Written as DNA, the CDR3 is TGTGCCAGCAGCTTGACTGCAACTAATGAAAAACTGTTTTTT.

V is TRBV7-6 and J is TRBJ2-2; 9 nucleotides match TRBD2. V lost 5 bases and J lost 1; bases outside the gene matches: 5. The CDR3 is made up of 16 amino acids. Per the germline V gene, CDR1 is SGHVS and CDR2 is FNYEAQ. The DNA of the CDR3 is TGTGCCAGCAGCCAAAGTAGCGGGAGGAACACCGGGGAGCTGTTTTTT. This codes for CASSQSSGRNTGELFF.

V and J are TRBV6-1 and TRBJ1-1; D is unclear. Germline CDR1 is MNHNS and CDR2 is SASEGT. The CDR3 spans 13 residues. Trimming cost V 3 bases and J 4 bases, with 9 bases left between them. The DNA for the CDR3 is TGTGCCAGCAGTGATAGAGGTGTCACTGAAGCTTTCTTT. Its translation is CASSDRGVTEAFF.

The J gene is TRBJ2-1, the V gene TRBV3-1 (or the pseudogene TRBV3-2); TRBD1 is a possible D gene (5 bases). Germline-derived CDR1 and CDR2 are LGHDT and YNNKEL (reference sequence). With 4 bases removed from V and 8 bases from J, the gap between germline ends came to 15 bases. The CDR3 has 14 amino acids. CDR3 in DNA: TGTGCCAGCAGCCCGTTTGGTGTAGGGGATGAGCAGTTCTTC. Its protein product is CASSPFGVGDEQFF.

J is TRBJ2-7 and V is TRBV5-1; a possible D gene is TRBD1 (6 bases). Trimming cost V 2 bases and J 0 bases, with 15 bases left between them. Germline CDR1 SGHRS, CDR2 YFSETQ. The CDR3 consists of 16 residues. As DNA, the CDR3 is TGCGCCAGCAGCTTCGGGGACACCCGAACCTCCTACGAGCAGTACTTC. This sequence encodes CASSFGDTRTSYEQYF. Drawing the rest from reference TRBV5-1 and TRBJ2-7, the complete variable domain is KAGVTQTPRYLIKTRGQQVTLSCSPISGHRSVSWYQQTPGQGLQFLFEYFSETQRNKGNFPGRFSGRQFSNSRSEMNVSTLELGDSALYLCASSFGDTRTSYEQYFGPGTRLTVT.

The chain couples TRBV6-5 to TRBJ2-7; possibly TRBD1 or TRBD2 for D (6 bases each). CDR1 and CDR2 (germline): MNHEY, SVGAGI. Trimming removed 6 bases at V and 1 base at J, with 13 bases between. The CDR3 is 14 residues long. Here the CDR3 DNA reads TGTGCCAGCAGCGTAACGGGGGCTTCCTACGAGCAGTACTTC. Its translation: CASSVTGASYEQYF.

The CDR3: CASSPGASFSTDTQYF. The DNA for the CDR3 is TGTGCCAGCAGCCCAGGGGCCAGCTTTAGCACAGATACGCAGTATTTT. This chain connects TRBV5-4 to TRBJ2-3, with D tentatively TRBD1 (6 bases). Trimming stripped 4 bases from V and 0 bases from J, with 15 bases between. The CDR3 has 16 residues. The germline V gene has CDR1 SGHNT and CDR2 YYREEE (reference sequence). Complete variable domain (other parts from reference TRBV5-4 and TRBJ2-3): ETGVTQSPTHLIKTRGQQVTLRCSSQSGHNTVSWYQQALGQGPQFIFQYYREEENGRGNFPPRFSGLQFPNYSSELNVNALELDDSALYLCASSPGASFSTDTQYFGPGTRLTVL.

In this sample, this clone turned up once. The chain joins TRBV7-9 to TRBJ1-2; 9 nucleotides line up with TRBD1. V shed 1 base and J 7 bases; nucleotides not matched to a gene: 13. Germline CDR1 SEHNR, CDR2 FQNEAQ (reference sequence). This CDR3 contains 17 residues. CDR3 loop: CASSLGVGTGYGSGYTF. CDR3 nucleotides: TGTGCCAGCAGCTTAGGGGTCGGGACAGGGTATGGTAGTGGCTACACCTTC.

J is TRBJ1-1 and V is TRBV3-1 (or the pseudogene TRBV3-2); TRBD1 is a possible D gene (5 bases). The CDR3 runs 17 residues. From germline, CDR1 is LGHDT and CDR2 YNNKEL (reference sequence). With 0 bases removed from V and 1 base from J, the gap between germline ends came to 15 bases. DNA of the CDR3: TGTGCCAGCAGCCAAGATGGGATCAACCAGGGGAACACTGAAGCTTTCTTT. It encodes CASSQDGINQGNTEAFF.

In its sample, this clone was seen a few times. Other DNA sequences from this sample encode an identical CDR3 as well. The chain couples TRBV15 to TRBJ1-4; a weak D match, TRBD1 (5 bases). From germline, CDR1 is LNHNV and CDR2 YYDKDF (reference sequence). V was clipped by 1 base and J by 5 bases, with 8 bases between them. The CDR3 contains 14 residues. CDR3 sequence: CATSRGQGNEKLFF. The DNA for the CDR3 is TGTGCCACCAGCAGAGGGCAGGGAAATGAAAAACTGTTTTTT.

The CDR3 here is CASSPAGQRNSPLHF. In DNA form, the CDR3 reads TGCGCCAGCAGCCCTGCGGGGCAGAGGAATTCACCCCTCCACTTT. The chain recombines TRBV5-1 with TRBJ1-6; D may be TRBD1 (5 bases). The germline V and J ends were trimmed by 4 bases and 7 bases, with 15 bases remaining between them. The CDR3 has 15 amino acids. CDR1 and CDR2 (germline): SGHRS, YFSETQ.

This chain uses TRBV11-3 with TRBJ2-3, with no clear D. CDR3 size: 13 residues. V was clipped by 2 bases and J by 2 bases, with 5 bases between them. Germline CDR1 is SGHNT and CDR2 is YENEEA. CDR3 DNA sequence: TGTGCCAGCAGCTTAAGGACCACAGATACGCAGTATTTT. Its protein product is CASSLRTTDTQYF.

This clone has only one observation. J is TRBJ1-1 and V is TRBV2, with TRBD1 identical over 9 bases. The ends lost 6 bases at V and 4 bases at J; junction bases unmatched: 6. The germline V gene encodes CDR1 SNHLY and CDR2 FYNNEI. The CDR3 is made up of 14 amino acids. CDR3: CASSGTGRSTEAFF. The DNA for the CDR3 is TGTGCCAGCAGCGGGACAGGGCGGAGCACTGAAGCTTTCTTT.

This chain uses TRBV5-6 with TRBJ2-7; D call uncertain. Germline V gives CDR1 SGHDT, CDR2 YYEEEE. The CDR3 is 11 residues long. With 3 bases removed from V and 6 bases from J, the gap between germline ends came to 7 bases. The CDR3 DNA reads TGTGCCAGCAGCTCTTCTACCGAGCAGTACTTC. As protein: CASSSSTEQYF.

This chain connects TRBV5-4 to TRBJ1-1, with 9 bases lining up with TRBD1. The germline CDR1 and CDR2 sequences are SGHNT and YYREEE (reference sequence). V lost 4 bases, J lost 4 bases, and 5 bases stayed unmatched. The CDR3 is 14 residues long. This CDR3 is CASSLGQGITEAFF. In nucleotides, the CDR3 is TGTGCCAGCAGCCTTGGACAGGGGATCACTGAAGCTTTCTTT.

The chain links TRBV12-5 to TRBJ1-1; D ambiguous. The V end lost 1 base, the J end lost 1 base, and 10 bases lay between the germline ends. CDR1 LGHNT and CDR2 FRNRAP come from the germline V gene. CDR3 length equals 15 residues. The CDR3 DNA reads as TGTGCTAGTGGTTTGGCCAACGGGTGGAACACTGAAGCTTTCTTT. It yields the protein CASGLANGWNTEAFF.

CDR3 sequence reads: CASSYSISALNTEAFF. The CDR3 nucleotides are TGTGCCAGCAGTTACTCGATATCGGCTTTGAACACTGAAGCTTTCTTT. The gene calls are TRBV6-5 and TRBJ1-1; D unclear. The CDR3 length is 16 residues. V gave up 0 bases and J gave up 0 bases, with 11 bases separating them. Germline CDR1 reads MNHEY; CDR2 reads SVGAGI.